Listed here are 2 T cell receptor beta chains from one sample, sequenced in a study of blood T cell repertoires in COVID-19. The repertoire was sequenced with immunoSEQ multiplex PCR; TCRdb's copy has only in-frame clones and lacks some. The table shows 250,000 to 350,000 clones, with 91% occurring only once. Sequencing used peripheral blood. Receptors originate from a woman in her twenties or thirties with COVID-19, enrolled during active disease.

J is TRBJ2-1 and V is TRBV5-4; TRBD2 matches at 11 bases. V trimming: 3 bases; J trimming: 5 bases; junction bases outside the gene matches: 4. The CDR3 length is 15 residues. The germline V gene has CDR1 SGHNT and CDR2 YYREEE (reference sequence). CDR3 sequence reads: CASSYGTSGDNEQFF. CDR3 coding DNA: TGTGCCAGCAGCTACGGGACTAGCGGTGACAATGAGCAGTTCTTC.

To note about this clone: A junction end diverges from the germline sequence, so it may reflect a read error. The chain is built from TRBV14 and TRBJ2-7; possible D gene TRBD1, 6 bases. CDR1 SGHDN and CDR2 FVKESK come from the germline V gene. The CDR3 covers 14 residues. Here the CDR3 reads CASSQVSQAGTPAF. The CDR3, as DNA: TGTGCCAGCAGCCAAGTCTCCCAAGCCGGGACACCAGCCTTC.